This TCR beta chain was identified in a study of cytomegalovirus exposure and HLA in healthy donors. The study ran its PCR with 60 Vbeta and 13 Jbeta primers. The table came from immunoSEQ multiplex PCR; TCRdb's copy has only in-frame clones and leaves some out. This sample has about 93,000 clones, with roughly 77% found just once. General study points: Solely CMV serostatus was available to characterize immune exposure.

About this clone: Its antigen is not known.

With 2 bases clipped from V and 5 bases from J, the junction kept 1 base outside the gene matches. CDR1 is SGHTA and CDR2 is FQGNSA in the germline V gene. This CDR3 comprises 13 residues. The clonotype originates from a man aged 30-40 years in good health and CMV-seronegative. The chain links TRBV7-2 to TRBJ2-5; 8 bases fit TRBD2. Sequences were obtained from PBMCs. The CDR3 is CASSLSGSETQYF. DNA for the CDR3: TGTGCCAGCAGCTTAAGCGGGAGCGAGACCCAGTACTTC.